The 18 T cell receptor beta chains listed next were all sequenced from one sample in a study of cytomegalovirus exposure and HLA in healthy donors. Some clones are missing from TCRdb's copy, which holds only in-frame ones; the method was immunoSEQ multiplex PCR. Of 70,000 or so clones listed, 94% were seen once; the top ten hold roughly 1%. The sample was PBMCs. The receptors were sampled from a woman aged 18-29 years in good health and CMV-seronegative.

The chain is built from TRBV7-7 and TRBJ2-5, with 14 nucleotides matching TRBD2. J gave up 4 bases and V 5 bases, and 6 bases lay outside the gene matches. This CDR3 contains 16 residues. The germline CDR1 and CDR2 sequences are SSHAT and FNYEAQ (reference sequence). CDR3 nucleotide sequence: TGTGCCAGCAGCCCCGGACTAGCGGGGGGAGGAGAGACCCAGTACTTC. As protein: CASSPGLAGGGETQYF.

For the CDR3, the DNA is TGTGCCAGCAGTTTATCATCGGGGAAATCCTACGAGCAGTACTTC. It yields the protein CASSLSSGKSYEQYF. The chain carries TRBV27 and TRBJ2-7; a weak D match, TRBD2 (5 bases). The CDR3 has 15 amino acids. V lost 0 bases and J lost 1, with 10 bases in between. Germline assignment: CDR1 MNHEY and CDR2 SMNVEV (reference sequence).

The chain recombines TRBV7-9 with TRBJ2-2, with D perhaps matching TRBD2 (6 bases). The CDR3 is made up of 13 amino acids. CDR1 and CDR2 (germline): SEHNR, FQNEAQ (reference sequence). V was pared by 3 bases and J by 6 bases, with 8 bases between. CDR3 amino acids: CASSLGEAGELFF. Written as DNA, the CDR3 is TGTGCCAGCAGCTTGGGGGAGGCCGGGGAGCTGTTTTTT. Together with reference TRBV7-9 and TRBJ2-2, the CDR3 gives the full variable domain: DTGVSQNPRHKITKRGQNVTFRCDPISEHNRLYWYRQTLGQGPEFLTYFQNEAQLEKSRLLSDRFSAERPKGSFSTLEIQRTEQGDSAMYLCASSLGEAGELFFGEGSRLTVL.

The rearrangement joins TRBV6-5 to TRBJ1-1, with unresolved D. This CDR3 comprises 15 residues. Germline-derived CDR1 and CDR2 are MNHEY and SVGAGI. Trimming removed 6 bases from V and 6 bases from J, with 20 bases in between. In DNA, the CDR3 is TGTGCCAGCAGCCTGGAGAGGAATAGTTTCGCTGAAGCTTTCTTT. Residues: CASSLERNSFAEAFF.

The rearrangement links TRBV4-3 to TRBJ2-1, with D unresolved. V lost 0 bases, J lost 8 bases, and 8 bases lay in between. The CDR3 is made up of 13 amino acids. Germline assignment: CDR1 LGHNA and CDR2 YSLEER. Here the CDR3 reads CASSQEVTDEQFF. The CDR3 nucleotides read TGCGCCAGCAGCCAAGAAGTAACGGATGAGCAGTTCTTC.

The genes are TRBV6-1 and TRBJ1-1; 12 bases match TRBD1. Germline values: CDR1 MNHNS, CDR2 SASEGT. The CDR3 is 16 residues long. V gave up 3 bases and J gave up 6 bases; unmatched junction bases: 8. For the CDR3, the DNA is TGTGCCAGCAGTGAGGGACAGGGGGCGCCTTCCCCTGAAGCTTTCTTT. The encoded protein is CASSEGQGAPSPEAFF.

The chain couples TRBV30 to TRBJ2-3; a weak D match, TRBD1 (6 bases). This CDR3 region has 11 residues. The germline V gene encodes CDR1 GTSNPN and CDR2 SVGIG (reference sequence). The germline V and J ends were trimmed by 4 bases and 6 bases, with 8 bases remaining between them. This chain's CDR3 is CAWTQGDTQYF. The CDR3 region has the DNA TGTGCCTGGACCCAGGGGGATACGCAGTATTTT.

This sequence joins TRBV4-1 and TRBJ2-7, with TRBD2 matching 7 bases. The CDR3 runs 13 residues. Germline lookup yields CDR1 MGHRA and CDR2 YSYEKL. Trimming cost V 4 bases and J 4 bases; bases outside gene matches: 4. In DNA form, the CDR3 reads TGCGCCAGCAGCCCCCCCGGGGGGTACGAGCAGTACTTC. As protein: CASSPPGGYEQYF.

V and J are TRBV30 and TRBJ2-7, with 9 bases fitting TRBD1. The CDR3 runs to 13 residues. The ends lost 7 bases at V and 5 bases at J; junction bases unmatched: 9. The germline CDR1 and CDR2 sequences are GTSNPN and SVGIG (reference sequence). In DNA, the CDR3 is TGTGCCTCGATAGGACAGGGGTTTGACGAGCAGTACTTC. This encodes CASIGQGFDEQYF.

The V call is TRBV10-3, the J call TRBJ2-1, with 13 bases identical to TRBD2. J gave up 0 bases and V 2 bases, and 10 bases lay outside the gene matches. The CDR3 loop spans 20 amino acids. CDR1 and CDR2 from the germline V gene are ENHRY and SYGVKD. The CDR3 reads CAISEAGLAGETSSYNEQFF. CDR3 coding DNA: TGTGCCATCAGTGAGGCCGGACTAGCGGGAGAGACGAGCTCCTACAATGAGCAGTTCTTC.

This clone was seen just once. The chain links TRBV6-6 to TRBJ2-1, with 12 positions matching TRBD2. The length of the CDR3 is 16 residues. Germline V gene lookup returns CDR1 MNHNY and CDR2 SVGAGI (reference sequence). Germline trimming cut 4 bases from V and 7 bases from J; bases unmatched to any gene: 8. The CDR3 is CASSWLAGGLGNEQFF. As DNA, the CDR3 is TGTGCCAGCAGTTGGCTAGCGGGGGGGCTCGGAAATGAGCAGTTCTTC.

The chain joins TRBV5-1 to TRBJ2-3; a weak D match, TRBD1 (6 bases). V dropped 0 bases and J dropped 4 bases, with 9 bases sitting between them. Germline-derived CDR1 and CDR2 are SGHRS and YFSETQ. The CDR3 is 14 amino acids. The CDR3 DNA sequence: TGCGCCAGCAGCTTGGGACAGGAGGCAGATACGCAGTATTTT. Amino acid sequence: CASSLGQEADTQYF. Based on the CDR3 plus reference TRBV5-1 and TRBJ2-3, the full variable domain is KAGVTQTPRYLIKTRGQQVTLSCSPISGHRSVSWYQQTPGQGLQFLFEYFSETQRNKGNFPGRFSGRQFSNSRSEMNVSTLELGDSALYLCASSLGQEADTQYFGPGTRLTVL.

J is TRBJ2-7 and V is TRBV4-2; TRBD1 agrees at 9 bases. This CDR3 has 15 residues. Looked up from germline, CDR1 is LGHNA and CDR2 is YNFKEQ. V shed 3 bases, J shed 1 base, and the junction held 4 bases outside the gene matches. The CDR3 bases are TGTGCCAGCAGCCAGGCCGGGACAGGGTCCTACGAGCAGTACTTC. This sequence encodes CASSQAGTGSYEQYF.

The chain combines TRBV7-2 with TRBJ2-2, with TRBD2 identical over 7 bases. The CDR3 is 17 amino acids. Per the germline V gene, CDR1 is SGHTA and CDR2 is FQGNSA. V dropped 2 bases and J dropped 0; count of bases not matched to a gene: 6. The chain's CDR3 is CASSLLWGGTNTGELFF. CDR3 DNA sequence: TGTGCCAGCAGCTTACTTTGGGGGGGAACGAACACCGGGGAGCTGTTTTTT. Complete variable domain (other parts from reference TRBV7-2 and TRBJ2-2): GAGVSQSPSNKVTEKGKDVELRCDPISGHTALYWYRQSLGQGLEFLIYFQGNSAPDKSGLPSDRFSAERTGGSVSTLTIQRTQQEDSAVYLCASSLLWGGTNTGELFFGEGSRLTVL.

This chain connects TRBV2 to TRBJ1-5; a possible D gene is TRBD1 (5 bases). The germline V gene encodes CDR1 SNHLY and CDR2 FYNNEI. Trimming cost V 4 bases and J 7 bases, with 11 bases left between them. The CDR3 length is 13 residues. The CDR3 protein is CASSADREQPQHF. The CDR3 DNA follows: TGTGCCAGCAGTGCCGACAGAGAACAGCCCCAGCATTTT.

This chain links TRBV13 with TRBJ2-3; the match to TRBD2 covers 11 bases. The germline V gene encodes CDR1 PRHDT and CDR2 FYEKMQ (reference sequence). J lost 4 bases, V lost 0 bases, and 6 bases had no gene match. The CDR3 is 17 residues long. In DNA, the CDR3 is TGTGCCAGCAGCTTAGGTGGGCTAGCGGGGGGATCAGATACGCAGTATTTT. Translation: CASSLGGLAGGSDTQYF.

The chain links TRBV7-2 to TRBJ2-3; TRBD2 matches at 8 bases. The germline gives CDR1 SGHTA, CDR2 FQGNSA. The V gene end was trimmed by 1 base and the J gene end by 8 bases; junction bases not matched to a gene: 5. The CDR3 totals 14 residues. The CDR3 is CASSLEPGGVTQYF. CDR3 in DNA: TGTGCCAGCAGCTTAGAACCGGGGGGGGTTACGCAGTATTTT.

CDR3 coding DNA: TGTGCCAGCAGAACTTTAAACACCGGGGAGCTGTTTTTT. This encodes CASRTLNTGELFF. The genes are TRBV25-1 and TRBJ2-2; D is uncertain. Trimming took off 6 bases at V and 2 bases at J, with 7 bases between the two ends. CDR1 is MGHDK and CDR2 is SYGVNS in the germline V gene. CDR3 length equals 13 residues.